The sequence of this TCR beta chain was determined in a study of blood T cell repertoires in COVID-19. Study-level background: COVID-19 samples from acute and convalescent phases originated in the United States, Italy and Spain. Sources were T cells, B-cell-depleted T cells, or PBMCs; the material itself was cDNA or gDNA.

The germline V gene has CDR1 MNHEY and CDR2 SVGEGT. This CDR3 spans 18 amino acids. V was pared by 2 bases and J by 1 base, with 11 bases of the junction left unmatched. In the authors' methods: The authors estimated nucleated cell counts from reference gene primer amplification. Sequenced by immunoSEQ multiplex PCR; TCRdb stores in-frame clones only, minus some. The V and J calls and clone size come from that table; D and trimming were worked out from the DNA. The sample yields 120,000 or so clones, around 88% seen once. Sequencing was performed on peripheral blood. V usage is TRBV6-2 or TRBV6-3 and J usage is TRBJ2-7; 10 nucleotides line up with TRBD2. This clonotype originated in a woman in her forties or fifties with active or convalescent COVID-19. CDR3 sequence: CASSYHLAGVASSYEQYF. CDR3 nucleotides: TGTGCCAGCAGTTACCATCTAGCGGGAGTGGCCTCATCCTACGAGCAGTACTTC.